The entry that follows covers one T cell receptor (beta chain) sequence. CDR1 is SEHNR and CDR2 is FQNEAQ in the germline V gene (reference sequence). The CDR3 consists of 14 residues. The ends lost 6 bases at V and 6 bases at J; junction bases unmatched: 9. The record originates from a study of long-term antiretroviral therapy in people with HIV. Run at survey level, the immunoSEQ assay was version v3.0. Assay used: immunoSEQ multiplex PCR; TCRdb lists only in-frame clones, some missing. The sample records about 20,000 clones, over 75% being singletons. This rearrangement joins TRBV7-9 to TRBJ2-5, with 8 nucleotides matching TRBD2. The material was unsorted PBMCs, obtained 4.4 years before starting antiretroviral therapy. The sequence derives from a woman in her 30s with HIV. CDR3: CASSSVGGGKTQYF. CDR3 bases: TGTGCCAGCAGTTCGGTCGGGGGGGGAAAGACCCAGTACTTC. Full variable domain (rest looked up from reference TRBV7-9 and TRBJ2-5): DTGVSQNPRHKITKRGQNVTFRCDPISEHNRLYWYRQTLGQGPEFLTYFQNEAQLEKSRLLSDRFSAERPKGSFSTLEIQRTEQGDSAMYLCASSSVGGGKTQYFGPGTRLLVL.